These 16 T cell receptor beta chains came from one sample sequenced in a study of CD8 T cells in ankylosing spondylitis. Study results and caveats: Seemingly distinctive of ankylosing spondylitis blood was a TCR beta motif formed by eight highly homologous variants.

Their antigens are not known. TCRdb called the 5' RACE reads again in MiXCR, with one record for every CDR3 protein. This table holds more than 300,000 distinct CDR3 sequences, 6.5% to 10% found once. The sample comprised blood, either unsorted or a sorted T cell fraction (not recorded which). The source of these receptors is a male donor with ankylosing spondylitis.

The table lists this clonotype with a few counts. This chain joins TRBV7-8 and TRBJ2-3; D ambiguous. This CDR3 spans 12 amino acids. The germline V gene has CDR1 SGHVS and CDR2 FQNEAQ. V shed 1 base and J shed 6 bases, with 5 bases lying between them. CDR3 nucleotide sequence: TGTGCCAGCAGCTTAGTGCGGGATACGCAGTATTTT. Its translation: CASSLVRDTQYF.

This clonotype was seen ten or more times. The chain uses TRBV20-1 and TRBJ1-2; D not certain. This CDR3 comprises 17 residues. Germline V gene lookup returns CDR1 DFQATT and CDR2 SNEGSKA (reference sequence). Trimming pared 1 base from V and 4 bases from J, leaving 22 bases between. Here the CDR3 DNA reads TGCAGTGCTAGAGTGTATAGCAGTCCCCCCTCCGGCTATGGCTACACCTTC. As protein: CSARVYSSPPSGYGYTF.

The V gene is TRBV12-5, the J gene TRBJ2-3; 9 positions match TRBD2. Germline V lookup: CDR1 LGHNT, CDR2 FRNRAP. The ends lost 5 bases at V and 5 bases at J; junction bases unmatched: 8. The CDR3 is 15 amino acids. The CDR3 sequence: CASGPGTSSVDTQYF. The CDR3 nucleotides read TGTGCTAGTGGTCCCGGGACTAGCTCGGTAGATACGCAGTATTTT.

This clonotype was seen more than once but under ten times. The rearrangement links TRBV5-1 to TRBJ1-6; weak D call: TRBD1 (6 bases). The CDR3 runs to 16 residues. Germline V gene sequence: CDR1 SGHRS, CDR2 YFSETQ. V lost 0 bases and J lost 5, with 12 bases in between. The CDR3 DNA reads as TGCGCCAGCAGCTTGGAAGGGGGACGGAATAATTCACCCCTCCACTTT. This gives the protein CASSLEGGRNNSPLHF.

This clonotype was found many times. J is TRBJ2-5 and V is TRBV4-1; 7 nucleotides align to TRBD2. Germline V gives CDR1 MGHRA, CDR2 YSYEKL. The CDR3 is 12 amino acids. J lost 11 bases, V lost 1 base, and 4 bases had no gene match. The CDR3, as DNA: TGCGCCAGCAGCCAAGGGCTAGCGGCACAGTACTTC. Its translation: CASSQGLAAQYF.

V and J are TRBV7-2 and TRBJ2-3; a possible D gene is TRBD2 (6 bases). The V gene lost 1 base and the J gene lost 1 base, with 12 bases spanning the gap. The CDR3 has 16 residues. Germline CDR1 and CDR2: SGHTA and FQGNSA. The CDR3 loop reads CASSLVPLAGTDTQYF. Here the CDR3 DNA reads TGTGCCAGCAGCTTAGTCCCACTAGCCGGCACAGATACGCAGTATTTT.

There are a few counts of this clonotype. The J gene is TRBJ2-1, the V gene TRBV4-1, with TRBD2 matching over 7 bases. Germline CDR1 MGHRA, CDR2 YSYEKL. The CDR3 length is 16 residues. V was clipped by 1 base and J by 8 bases; unmatched bases: 11. CDR3 protein: CASSQVGRDGIYEQFF. CDR3 DNA sequence: TGCGCCAGCAGCCAAGTGGGGAGGGACGGGATCTATGAGCAGTTCTTC.

This sequence joins TRBV18 and TRBJ2-7; possible D gene TRBD1, 6 bases. Trimming pared 3 bases from V and 2 bases from J, leaving 14 bases between. Germline CDR1 is KGHSH and CDR2 is LQKENI. This CDR3 comprises 15 residues. The CDR3 coding sequence is TGTGCCAGCTCACCCGGCCCAGGGGCTACCTACGAGCAGTACTTC. Residues: CASSPGPGATYEQYF.

This clonotype was seen repeatedly, ten times or more. The gene calls are TRBV5-1 and TRBJ2-2, with 7 bases identical to TRBD1. V dropped 4 bases and J dropped 4; count of bases not matched to a gene: 4. CDR1 and CDR2 (germline): SGHRS, YFSETQ. CDR3 size: 14 residues. CDR3 DNA: TGCGCCAGCAGCCCTGGGACAGCCACCGGGGAGCTGTTTTTT. Its protein product is CASSPGTATGELFF.

This clonotype has more than one count but fewer than ten. This sequence joins TRBV12-3 or TRBV12-4 and TRBJ1-1; 7 bases align to TRBD1. CDR3 length equals 13 residues. V trimming: 6 bases; J trimming: 11 bases; junction bases outside the gene matches: 12. The CDR3 here is CASRRTIRGWAFF. DNA of the CDR3: TGTGCCAGCAGGAGGACGATCAGGGGGTGGGCTTTCTTT.

J is TRBJ2-3 and V is TRBV15, with no clear D. Germline-derived CDR1 and CDR2 are LNHNV and YYDKDF (reference sequence). The CDR3 spans 16 residues. V lost 5 bases, J lost 0 bases, and 15 bases lay in between. For the CDR3, the DNA is TGTGCCACCAGCCGTCGATGGGCCCGGAGCACAGATACGCAGTATTTT. Protein: CATSRRWARSTDTQYF.

In this sample, this clonotype turned up many times. The rearrangement uses TRBV7-2 and TRBJ2-4, with unresolved D. The CDR3 contains 15 residues. CDR1 SGHTA and CDR2 FQGNSA come from the germline V gene. The ends were cut back, 6 bases at V and 1 base at J, with 13 bases in the middle. In DNA, the CDR3 is TGTGCCAGCAGTACACGGATGAGGGCCAAAAACATTCAGTACTTC. It codes for CASSTRMRAKNIQYF.

This clonotype occurred a few times. This rearrangement joins TRBV5-1 to TRBJ2-3; tentative D call: TRBD1 (6 bases). Deletions cut 4 bases from V and 2 bases from J, with 11 bases between. CDR1 and CDR2 (germline): SGHRS, YFSETQ. CDR3 length: 14 amino acids. CDR3 bases: TGCGCCAGCAGCCCGCGACAGGCCACAGATACGCAGTATTTT. It codes for CASSPRQATDTQYF.

This clonotype was counted a few times. The chain has TRBV18 and TRBJ2-1; D uncertain. Trimming stripped 4 bases from V and 8 bases from J, with 12 bases between. Germline V lookup: CDR1 KGHSH, CDR2 LQKENI. This CDR3 comprises 13 residues. CDR3 in DNA: TGTGCCAGCTCACTAAGTGGCCTGGATGAGCAGTTCTTC. The encoded protein is CASSLSGLDEQFF.

This clonotype was picked up many times. The V gene is TRBV6-2 or TRBV6-3, the J gene TRBJ2-1; D might be TRBD2 (7 bases). V lost 4 bases and J lost 1, with 14 bases in between. CDR1 is MNHEY, CDR2 SVGEGT, per germline. This CDR3 region has 16 residues. CDR3 nucleotides: TGTGCCAGCAGTTCCCCAGAGGGGGGGTCCTACAATGAGCAGTTCTTC. This codes for CASSSPEGGSYNEQFF.

The sample holds a few counts of this clonotype. CDR3 amino acids: CASSHPTGGWYGYTF. The CDR3 DNA sequence: TGTGCCAGCAGTCATCCGACAGGGGGATGGTATGGCTACACCTTC. The V and J genes are TRBV6-1 and TRBJ1-2, with TRBD1 identical over 9 bases. Germline assignment: CDR1 MNHNS and CDR2 SASEGT. Trimming took 5 bases from V and 5 from J; bases not matched to a gene: 9. The CDR3 runs to 15 residues.